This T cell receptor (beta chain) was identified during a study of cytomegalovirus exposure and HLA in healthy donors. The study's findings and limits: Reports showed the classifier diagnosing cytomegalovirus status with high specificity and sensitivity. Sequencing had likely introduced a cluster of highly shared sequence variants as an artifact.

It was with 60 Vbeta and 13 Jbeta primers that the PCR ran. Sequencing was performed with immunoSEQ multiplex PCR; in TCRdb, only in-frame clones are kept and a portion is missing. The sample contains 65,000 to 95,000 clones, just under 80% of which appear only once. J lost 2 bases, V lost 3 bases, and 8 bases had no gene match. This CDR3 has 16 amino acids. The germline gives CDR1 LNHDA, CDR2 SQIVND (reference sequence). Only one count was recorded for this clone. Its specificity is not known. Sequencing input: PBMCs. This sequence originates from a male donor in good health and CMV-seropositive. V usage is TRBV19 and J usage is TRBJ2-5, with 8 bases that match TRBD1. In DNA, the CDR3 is TGTGCCAGTAGTATTGACAGGGGTTTCCGTCAAGAGACCCAGTACTTC. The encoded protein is CASSIDRGFRQETQYF. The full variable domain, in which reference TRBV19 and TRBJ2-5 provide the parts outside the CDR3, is DGGITQSPKYLFRKEGQNVTLSCEQNLNHDAMYWYRQDPGQGLRLIYYSQIVNDFQKGDIAEGYSVSREKKESFPLTVTSAQKNPTAFYLCASSIDRGFRQETQYFGPGTRLLVL.